Listed below are T cell receptor beta chains from one sample, sequenced in a study of Ad26.COV2.S vaccination and SARS-CoV-2 variants. Assay: immunoSEQ multiplex PCR; the TCRdb copy retains only in-frame clones and omits some. The table includes some 410,000 clones, approximately 90% detected once. The input for sequencing was peripheral blood, taken in a trial of Ad26.COV2.S vaccine versus placebo. The receptors shown here come from a person aged 18-60 years who received the Ad26.COV2.S COVID-19 vaccine or a placebo. CDR3s include the opening cysteine and the closing phenylalanine or tryptophan. A D gene is named only where the DNA matches it firmly. Some rows mark clone size as missing; the rest say once, few, many or name a class of expanded clone.

d_call j_call cdr3_length v_call clone_size cdr3_nt cdr3_aa
NA TRBJ1-5 14 TRBV6-2/TRBV6-3 NA TGTGCCAGCAGTTACGTGGAGGTCAATCAGCCCCAGCATTTT CASSYVEVNQPQHF
TRBD1 TRBJ1-3 17 TRBV14 NA TGTGCCAGCAGCCCACGGGACAGAAAATTCTCTGGAAACACCATATATTTT CASSPRDRKFSGNTIYF
NA TRBJ1-5 15 TRBV18 NA TGTGCCAGCTCACCACAGGGGGACGGCAATCAGCCCCAGCATTTT CASSPQGDGNQPQHF
NA TRBJ1-5 12 TRBV28 once TGTGCCAGCAGTCCTAGAGGGCAGCCCCAGCATTTT CASSPRGQPQHF
NA TRBJ2-3 15 TRBV4-3 few TGCGCCAGCAGCCAAGAGGGGTTTAAAGGAGATACGCAGTATTTT CASSQEGFKGDTQYF
NA TRBJ1-3 12 TRBV13 NA TGTGCCAGCAGCTTAGGTCGAAACACCATATATTTT CASSLGRNTIYF
NA TRBJ1-2 16 TRBV15 once TGTGCCACCAGCAGAGAGTCGACCGGGGGGACCTATGGCTACACCTTC CATSRESTGGTYGYTF
TRBD1 TRBJ1-6 14 TRBV28 NA TGTGCCTACACCAGGGGGCTGAAAAATTCACCCCTCCACTTT CAYTRGLKNSPLHF
TRBD1 TRBJ1-5 15 TRBV19 NA TGTGCCAGTAGGGTTACCGGGACAGGAGGGCAGCCCCAGCATTTT CASRVTGTGGQPQHF
NA TRBJ2-2 16 TRBV11-2 NA TGTGCCAGCAGCTTAGCGGGAGCTACGAACACCGGGGAGCTGTTTTTT CASSLAGATNTGELFF
NA TRBJ2-7 13 TRBV11-2 NA TGTGCCAGCAGCTTGGGGGCAAGTTACGAGCAGTACTTC CASSLGASYEQYF
TRBD1 TRBJ1-1 18 TRBV5-1 NA TGCGCCAGCAGCTTAAATTTTCAGGGGGTCGCAGTTAACACTGAAGCTTTCTTT CASSLNFQGVAVNTEAFF
TRBD1 TRBJ2-7 16 TRBV6-2/TRBV6-3 NA TGTGCCAGCAGTTACTCAGGGGGCCGGCTCCCCTACGAGCAGTACTTC CASSYSGGRLPYEQYF
NA TRBJ1-2 17 TRBV2 NA TGTGCCAGCACAGGCCGGGGGGAGCCGGATGCTTGGTATGGCTACACCTTC CASTGRGEPDAWYGYTF
NA TRBJ2-1 16 TRBV27 NA TGTGCCAGCAGTTTATTCAGGCGGGGCTCCTACAATGAGCAGTTCTTC CASSLFRRGSYNEQFF
NA TRBJ1-4 16 TRBV18 NA TGTGCCAGCTCACCACCGTTTCGGGCCCAGAATGAAAAACTGTTTTTT CASSPPFRAQNEKLFF
TRBD1 TRBJ2-7 12 TRBV19 once TGTGCCAGTAGTATCCGGACAGGGCCCCAGTACTTC CASSIRTGPQYF
TRBD1 TRBJ2-5 18 TRBV13 NA TGTGCCAGCAGCAAACTTAAGCCCGGGACAGGGGACCAAGAGACCCAGTACTTC CASSKLKPGTGDQETQYF
TRBD1 TRBJ2-7 16 TRBV5-6 NA TGTGCCAGCAGCCCGGAGGGGACAGGGCGCAGTTACGAGCAGTACTTC CASSPEGTGRSYEQYF
TRBD1 TRBJ1-5 15 TRBV19 NA TGTGCCAGTAGTATGAGGGACAGGGGCAATCAGCCCCAGCATTTT CASSMRDRGNQPQHF
NA TRBJ1-5 13 TRBV7-9 NA TGTGCCAGCAGCTTAGGTCCGGTCTCGCCCCAGCATTTT CASSLGPVSPQHF
NA TRBJ2-2 17 TRBV7-2 NA TGTGCCAGCAGCTTATCCCCACAACCGTCGAGGACCGGGGAGCTGTTTTTT CASSLSPQPSRTGELFF
NA TRBJ2-4 16 TRBV28 NA TGTGCCAGCAGTCCCCAAGTTCGTCGGGCGTTAGACATTCAGTACTTC CASSPQVRRALDIQYF
NA TRBJ1-1 14 TRBV6-5 NA TGTGCCAGCAGTATTGGGACGGTAAACACTGAAGCTTTCTTT CASSIGTVNTEAFF
TRBD1 TRBJ2-7 14 TRBV30 NA TGTGCCTGGAGCGAACGACAGGGCTGGCGCGAGCAGTACTTC CAWSERQGWREQYF
NA TRBJ2-2 15 TRBV7-2 NA TGTGCCAGCAGCTTAGGTAGGAGCGGCACCGGGGAGCTGTTTTTT CASSLGRSGTGELFF
NA TRBJ1-2 15 TRBV28 NA TGTGCCAGCAATCGGGGAGATGTGGGGAGCTATGGCTACACCTTC CASNRGDVGSYGYTF
TRBD1 TRBJ1-4 15 TRBV2 NA TGTGCCAGCACCCTGGCAGCAGGGGGCAGGGAAAAACTGTTTTTT CASTLAAGGREKLFF
TRBD1 TRBJ1-1 13 TRBV10-3 NA TGTGCCATCAAAAGCCAGGGGGCGACTGAAGCTTTCTTT CAIKSQGATEAFF
NA TRBJ2-3 15 TRBV5-4 NA TGTGCCAGCAGCTTGGGGGGACTTTCCACAGATACGCAGTATTTT CASSLGGLSTDTQYF
NA TRBJ2-6 14 TRBV5-1 NA TGCGCCAGCAGCTGGGGTTCTGGGGCCAACGTCCTGACTTTC CASSWGSGANVLTF
NA TRBJ2-3 15 TRBV7-2 NA TGTGCCAGCAGCTTGCTAGCGTCATACACAGATACGCAGTATTTT CASSLLASYTDTQYF
NA TRBJ2-3 16 TRBV30 NA TGTGCCTGGAGTGCGGGGGCTTTGGATAGCACAGATACGCAGTATTTT CAWSAGALDSTDTQYF
TRBD1 TRBJ1-4 12 TRBV10-2 NA TGCGCCAGCAGGACAGGGGGCGAAAAACTGTTTTTT CASRTGGEKLFF
NA TRBJ1-5 14 TRBV11-2 NA TGTGCCAGCAGCGCCGACAGTTACAATCAGCCCCAGCATTTT CASSADSYNQPQHF
NA TRBJ2-1 13 TRBV28 NA TGTGCCAGCAGTTTGCAGGGGGGGAATGAGCAGTTCTTC CASSLQGGNEQFF
NA TRBJ2-1 14 TRBV6-5 NA TGTGCCAGCAGGTACGACAGAAAAAACAATGAGCAGTTCTTC CASRYDRKNNEQFF
NA TRBJ1-5 12 TRBV5-1 NA TGCGCCAGCAGCTTGAATAATCAGCCCCAGCATTTT CASSLNNQPQHF
NA TRBJ2-5 12 TRBV7-2 once TGTGCCAGCAGCTCCCGACCAGCTTTGCAGTACTTC CASSSRPALQYF
TRBD1 TRBJ1-6 15 TRBV5-6 NA TGTGCCAGCAGCCGACAGGGCGTTTATAATTCACCCCTCCACTTT CASSRQGVYNSPLHF
NA TRBJ2-5 14 TRBV25-1 NA TGTGCCAGCAGTGAATTAGGAGGCCAAGAGACCCAGTACTTC CASSELGGQETQYF
TRBD2 TRBJ2-7 15 TRBV27 NA TGTGCCAGCAGTTTATTCGGGGGGATCTCCTACGAGCAGTACTTC CASSLFGGISYEQYF
NA TRBJ2-7 14 TRBV23-1 NA TGCGCCAGCAGTCAATGGTACAGGTCCTACGAGCAGTACTTC CASSQWYRSYEQYF
NA TRBJ1-6 14 TRBV6-5 once TGTGCCAGCAGTTACCAAAGGGTTATTTCACCCCTCCACTTT CASSYQRVISPLHF